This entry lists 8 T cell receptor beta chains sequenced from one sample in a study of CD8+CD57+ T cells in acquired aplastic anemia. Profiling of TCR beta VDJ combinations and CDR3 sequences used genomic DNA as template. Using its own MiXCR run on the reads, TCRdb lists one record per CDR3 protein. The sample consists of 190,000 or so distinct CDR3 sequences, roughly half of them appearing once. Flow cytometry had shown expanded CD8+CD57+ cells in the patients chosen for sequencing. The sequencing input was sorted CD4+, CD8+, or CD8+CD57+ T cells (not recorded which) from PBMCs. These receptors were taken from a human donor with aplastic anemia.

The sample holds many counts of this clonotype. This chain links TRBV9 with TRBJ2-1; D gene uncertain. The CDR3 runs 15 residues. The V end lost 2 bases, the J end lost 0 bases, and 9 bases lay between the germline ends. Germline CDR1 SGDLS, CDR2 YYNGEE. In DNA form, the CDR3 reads TGTGCCAGCAGCGTGGGCCACCTCTCCTACAATGAGCAGTTCTTC. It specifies CASSVGHLSYNEQFF. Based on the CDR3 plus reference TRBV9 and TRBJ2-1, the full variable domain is DSGVTQTPKHLITATGQRVTLRCSPRSGDLSVYWYQQSLDQGLQFLIQYYNGEERAKGNILERFSAQQFPDLHSELNLSSLELGDSALYFCASSVGHLSYNEQFFGPGTRLTVL.

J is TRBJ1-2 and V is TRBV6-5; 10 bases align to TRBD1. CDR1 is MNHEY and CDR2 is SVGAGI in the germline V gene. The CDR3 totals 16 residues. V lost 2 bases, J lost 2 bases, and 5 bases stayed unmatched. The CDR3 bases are TGTGCCAGCAGTTACACGCCGGGACAGGGGAACTATGGCTACACCTTC. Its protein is CASSYTPGQGNYGYTF.

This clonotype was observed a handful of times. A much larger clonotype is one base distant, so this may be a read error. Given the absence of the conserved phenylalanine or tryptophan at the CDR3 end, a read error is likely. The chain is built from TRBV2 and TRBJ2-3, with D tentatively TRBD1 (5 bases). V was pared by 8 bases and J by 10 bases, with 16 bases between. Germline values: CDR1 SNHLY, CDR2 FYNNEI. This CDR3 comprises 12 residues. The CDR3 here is CASGQGTGSQYL. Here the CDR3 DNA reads TGTGCCAGCGGGCAGGGTACGGGTTCGCAGTATCTT.

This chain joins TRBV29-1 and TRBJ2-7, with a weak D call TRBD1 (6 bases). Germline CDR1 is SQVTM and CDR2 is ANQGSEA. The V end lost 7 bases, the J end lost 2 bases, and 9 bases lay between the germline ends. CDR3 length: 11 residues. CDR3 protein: CSATGTYEQYF. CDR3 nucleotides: TGCAGCGCAACAGGGACCTACGAGCAGTACTTC.

CDR3 DNA sequence: TGTGCCAGTAGGACAGGGCTGACCGGGGAGCTGTTTTTT. Translating it yields CASRTGLTGELFF. V and J are TRBV19 and TRBJ2-2; TRBD1 agrees at 7 bases. Germline V lookup: CDR1 LNHDA, CDR2 SQIVND (reference sequence). V lost 6 bases, J lost 5 bases, and 3 bases stayed unmatched. The CDR3 is 13 residues long.

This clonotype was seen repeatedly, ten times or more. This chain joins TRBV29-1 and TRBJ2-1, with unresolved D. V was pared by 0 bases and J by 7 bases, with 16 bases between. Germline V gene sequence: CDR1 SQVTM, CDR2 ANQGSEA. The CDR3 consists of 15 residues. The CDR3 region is CSVEDRSRRTNEQFF. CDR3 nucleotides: TGCAGCGTTGAAGATCGGAGTCGTCGAACGAATGAGCAGTTCTTC.

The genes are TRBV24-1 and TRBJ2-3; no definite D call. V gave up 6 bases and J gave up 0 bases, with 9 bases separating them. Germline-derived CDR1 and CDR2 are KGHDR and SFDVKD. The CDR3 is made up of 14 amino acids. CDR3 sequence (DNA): TGTGCCACCAGTCGGTCTGGCAGCACAGATACGCAGTATTTT. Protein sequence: CATSRSGSTDTQYF.

Here the CDR3 DNA reads TGCAGTGCTAGAGTAAGGCGAACAGCTGCGGATTCACCCCTCCACTTT. Its protein is CSARVRRTAADSPLHF. This sequence joins TRBV20-1 and TRBJ1-6; D unclear. This CDR3 is built from 16 residues. The germline V and J ends were trimmed by 1 base and 8 bases, with 18 bases remaining between them. CDR1 and CDR2 (germline): DFQATT, SNEGSKA (reference sequence).